The sequence of this T cell receptor (beta chain) was determined in a study of cytomegalovirus exposure and HLA in healthy donors. The PCR had 60 Vbeta and 13 Jbeta primers. Sequenced by immunoSEQ multiplex PCR; TCRdb stores in-frame clones only, minus some. The table records 150,000 to 200,000 clones, more than 75% of them present only once. Looked up from germline, CDR1 is SGHTS and CDR2 is YDEGEE. This CDR3 contains 17 residues. Between the trimmed V and J ends, which lost 0 bases and 2 bases, there was a span of 12 bases. Study findings and constraints: It was reported in a later analysis that an Asian-associated ancestry cluster showed fewer N-insertions than the approximately 700-donor mean.

Details on this clone: The antigen is not known.

Donors were nominally healthy when sampled, though unrecorded immune exposures were likely. The sequenced material came from PBMCs. V and J are TRBV5-8 and TRBJ2-6; possible D gene TRBD2, 6 bases. The receptor was derived from a woman under 30 in good health and CMV-seronegative. The CDR3 sequence: CASSLVSGVTGANVLTF. CDR3 DNA: TGTGCCAGCAGCTTGGTTTCGGGGGTCACTGGGGCCAACGTCCTGACTTTC. Using reference TRBV5-8 and TRBJ2-6 for the parts outside the CDR3, the full variable domain is EAGVTQSPTHLIKTRGQQATLRCSPISGHTSVYWYQQALGLGLQFLLWYDEGEERNRGNFPPRFSGRQFPNYSSELNVNALELEDSALYLCASSLVSGVTGANVLTFGAGSRLTVL.